These 20 T cell receptor beta chains share one sample of origin, sequenced in a study of spatial heterogeneity in lung cancer. Time point described: blood at routine non-recurrence follow-up after resection. Each CDR3 protein gets one entry after TCRdb re-called the 5' RACE reads with MiXCR. The sample has around 70,000 distinct CDR3 sequences; about 8.2% are singletons. Sequencing was performed on PBMCs, taken at follow-up. All receptors come from a female donor with early-stage non-small cell lung cancer.

In its sample, this clonotype was seen a few times. This sequence joins TRBV20-1 and TRBJ1-1, with D hard to call. Germline V CDR1 and CDR2: DFQATT, SNEGSKA (reference sequence). The CDR3 extends over 13 amino acids. V was shortened by 0 bases and J by 5 bases, with 10 bases between the two germline ends. The CDR3 protein is CSARDPVVTEAFF. The CDR3 nucleotides read TGCAGTGCTAGAGATCCCGTTGTGACTGAAGCTTTCTTT.

This clonotype was observed many times. The rearrangement joins TRBV25-1 to TRBJ2-1; D not certain. The CDR3 is 16 amino acids. The V end lost 2 bases, the J end lost 0 bases, and 11 bases lay between the germline ends. Per the germline V gene, CDR1 is MGHDK and CDR2 is SYGVNS. Written as DNA, the CDR3 is TGTGCCAGCAGTGAACTAGACGTTAGCTCCTACAATGAGCAGTTCTTC. It yields the protein CASSELDVSSYNEQFF.

The chain joins TRBV29-1 to TRBJ2-1; TRBD2 matches at 7 bases. Germline values: CDR1 SQVTM, CDR2 ANQGSEA. This CDR3 is 14 amino acids long. V trimming: 7 bases; J trimming: 4 bases; junction bases outside the gene matches: 10. The CDR3 region has the DNA TGCAGCGCCCGATCTAGCGGAGCTTACAATGAGCAGTTCTTC. Protein sequence: CSARSSGAYNEQFF.

This clonotype was recorded at least ten times. The chain combines TRBV6-1 with TRBJ2-3; 8 positions match TRBD1. Per the germline V gene, CDR1 is MNHNS and CDR2 is SASEGT. After removal of 6 bases from V and 4 bases from J, the junction contained 9 bases not matched to a gene. The CDR3 consists of 15 residues. The CDR3 DNA is TGTGCCAGCAGCGGAAGGACAGGGCTCCCAGATACGCAGTATTTT. Translating gives CASSGRTGLPDTQYF.

This chain joins TRBV5-4 and TRBJ2-5, with D hard to call. The CDR3 has 13 residues. The V gene's germline CDR1 is SGHNT and CDR2 YYREEE (reference sequence). Trimming removed 0 bases at V and 1 base at J, with 4 bases between. The CDR3 reads CASSLDVQETQYF. The CDR3 region has the DNA TGTGCCAGCAGCTTGGACGTCCAAGAGACCCAGTACTTC.

This sequence joins TRBV20-1 and TRBJ2-7; 10 bases line up with TRBD2. The ends lost 0 bases at V and 6 bases at J; junction bases unmatched: 11. CDR1 is DFQATT, CDR2 SNEGSKA, per germline (reference sequence). The CDR3 runs 16 residues. CDR3 in DNA: TGCAGTGCTAGAGAGTCGAGCGGGAGGGCGACGAGCGAGCAGTACTTC. Encoded protein: CSARESSGRATSEQYF.

Turning to this clonotype: A read error is possible here, since a much larger clone lies one base away. For the CDR3, the DNA is TGTGCCAGCACGGCTAGCGGGAGGGCCGGTTCCTGCGAGCAGTACTTC. Translated: CASTASGRAGSCEQYF. This chain links TRBV7-9 with TRBJ2-7; 12 bases map to TRBD2. The CDR3 has 16 residues. CDR1 is SEHNR, CDR2 FQNEAQ, per germline (reference sequence).

This clonotype has at least ten counts. Germline is not matched at one junction end, which may reflect a read error. The V gene is TRBV7-7, the J gene TRBJ2-1; D might be TRBD1 or TRBD2, each matching 5 bases. The length of the CDR3 is 14 residues. Germline CDR1 reads SSHAT; CDR2 reads FNYEAQ (reference sequence). CDR3 sequence (DNA): TGTGCTAGCAGCCCCTTGGCGCAGGGAGATGAGCAGTTCTTC. This sequence encodes CASSPLAQGDEQFF.

In its sample, this clonotype was seen many times. This sequence joins TRBV19 and TRBJ1-2; TRBD1 matches at 9 bases. Per germline, CDR1 LNHDA and CDR2 SQIVND (reference sequence). The V segment lost 8 bases and the J segment 7 bases; nucleotides outside the gene matches: 11. The CDR3 sequence is 14 residues long. CDR3: CASSLDRGSRGYTF. The CDR3 nucleotides are TGTGCCAGTTCACTGGACAGGGGAAGTCGTGGCTACACCTTC.

CDR3 in amino acids: CASKRGQGYGYTF. The CDR3 DNA sequence: TGTGCCAGCAAAAGGGGGCAGGGATATGGCTACACCTTC. The chain links TRBV6-5 to TRBJ1-2; 7 bases align to TRBD1. Germline CDR1 and CDR2: MNHEY and SVGAGI. Germline trimming cut 7 bases from V and 5 bases from J; bases unmatched to any gene: 7. The CDR3 is 13 amino acids.

This clonotype was seen many times. The J gene is TRBJ1-2, the V gene TRBV11-1, with D possibly TRBD1 on 5 matching bases. Germline V CDR1 and CDR2: SGHAT, FQDESV (reference sequence). The CDR3 is made up of 12 amino acids. V dropped 4 bases and J dropped 7 bases, with 10 bases sitting between them. This CDR3 reads CASSSRGSGYTF. The CDR3 DNA follows: TGTGCCAGCAGCTCCCGGGGGTCTGGCTACACCTTC.

This clonotype was seen repeatedly, ten times or more. The rearrangement joins TRBV18 to TRBJ1-2; D is uncertain. Trimming took off 2 bases at V and 6 bases at J, with 4 bases between the two ends. Per the germline V gene, CDR1 is KGHSH and CDR2 is LQKENI. The CDR3 covers 11 residues. CDR3 nucleotides: TGTGCCAGCTCACCAAAGGATGGCTACACCTTC. Protein product: CASSPKDGYTF.

CDR3 protein: CASSYSTISSYEQYF. The CDR3 coding sequence is TGTGCCAGCAGTTACTCGACTATTAGCTCCTACGAGCAGTACTTC. V and J are TRBV6-5 and TRBJ2-7, with D tentatively TRBD2 (5 bases). There are 15 residues in the CDR3. V was pared by 0 bases and J by 0 bases, with 9 bases between. Germline V gene lookup returns CDR1 MNHEY and CDR2 SVGAGI.

The sample holds many counts of this clonotype. The rearrangement joins TRBV27 to TRBJ2-2; D is undetermined. The CDR3 extends over 13 amino acids. V was trimmed by 4 bases and J by 5 bases, leaving 8 bases between them. In germline, CDR1 is MNHEY, CDR2 SMNVEV (reference sequence). The CDR3 loop is CASSSDGTGELFF. The CDR3 DNA follows: TGTGCCAGCAGTTCGGACGGTACCGGGGAGCTGTTTTTT.

This clonotype has at least ten counts. The chain employs TRBV27 and TRBJ2-2, with D possibly being TRBD2 (5 bases). The CDR3 covers 15 residues. V lost 4 bases and J lost 6, with 15 bases in between. In germline, CDR1 is MNHEY, CDR2 SMNVEV (reference sequence). The CDR3 sequence is CASSSGLVGSGELFF. In nucleotides, the CDR3 is TGTGCCAGCAGTTCCGGACTCGTCGGGTCCGGGGAGCTGTTTTTT.

This clonotype was counted at least ten times. The chain has TRBV3-1 and TRBJ1-2, with TRBD1 matching 7 bases. Trimming at V came to 2 bases and at J to 4 bases, leaving 7 bases not matched to a gene. Looked up from germline, CDR1 is LGHDT and CDR2 is YNNKEL (reference sequence). The CDR3 is made up of 15 amino acids. CDR3 in DNA: TGTGCCAGCAGCCAAACGGACAGGCCCCTCTATGGCTACACCTTC. Encoded protein: CASSQTDRPLYGYTF.

The chain is built from TRBV7-9 and TRBJ2-5; 11 bases map to TRBD2. This CDR3 is 17 amino acids long. Germline trimming cut 3 bases from V and 2 bases from J; bases unmatched to any gene: 8. Germline V CDR1 and CDR2: SEHNR, FQNEAQ (reference sequence). CDR3 sequence: CASSFFTSGRGQETQYF. DNA of the CDR3: TGTGCCAGCAGCTTTTTTACTAGCGGGAGAGGGCAAGAGACCCAGTACTTC.

The rearrangement joins TRBV27 to TRBJ1-4; TRBD1 aligns across 7 bases. J lost 5 bases, V lost 2 bases, and 5 bases had no gene match. This CDR3 contains 15 residues. CDR1 is MNHEY, CDR2 SMNVEV, per germline (reference sequence). The CDR3 here is CASSLTRDSNEKLFF. The CDR3 DNA reads as TGTGCCAGCAGTTTAACCCGGGACAGCAATGAAAAACTGTTTTTT.

This clonotype occurred a few times. V is TRBV12-5 and J is TRBJ2-5; 9 bases line up with TRBD1. CDR3 length: 16 residues. Germline lookup yields CDR1 LGHNT and CDR2 FRNRAP. V shed 5 bases and J 5 bases; nucleotides not matched to a gene: 12. Here the CDR3 DNA reads TGTGCTAGTGGTCGCCAGGGACAGGGTGATTGGGAGACCCAGTACTTC. Amino acids: CASGRQGQGDWETQYF.

This clonotype was seen many times. This chain uses TRBV7-9 with TRBJ2-5, with 9 bases fitting TRBD1. The CDR3 spans 15 residues. V trimming: 5 bases; J trimming: 5 bases; junction bases outside the gene matches: 9. Germline V CDR1 and CDR2: SEHNR, FQNEAQ (reference sequence). CDR3 residues: CASSQSDRGLETQYF. The CDR3 DNA is TGTGCCAGCAGCCAGTCGGACAGGGGATTGGAGACCCAGTACTTC.